This T cell receptor beta chain came from a study of Ad26.COV2.S vaccination and SARS-CoV-2 variants. Study at large: Dosing was one shot or two shots 56 days apart. Study-wide results and limits: Participants given vaccine showed non-spike TCR breadth similar to that of placebo recipients.

The treatment: some 20 received Ad26.COV2.S at low or high dose, single or two shots; roughly five received placebo; per-sample allocation not given. Repertoires come from day 63 after the first vaccine or placebo injection. An adult of 18-55 years in Boston served as donor. Sequenced by immunoSEQ multiplex PCR; TCRdb stores in-frame clones only, minus some. Here the sample spans about 280,000 clones, over 75% being singletons. Germline-derived CDR1 and CDR2 are SNHLY and FYNNEI. The CDR3 is 11 amino acids. V was pared by 11 bases and J by 1 base, with 8 bases between. Remarks on this clone: As yet, its antigen is unknown.

V and J are TRBV2 and TRBJ1-1, with D hard to call. The receptor was isolated from a person aged 18-65 years who received the Ad26.COV2.S COVID-19 vaccine or a placebo. The sample here was peripheral blood, taken in a trial of Ad26.COV2.S vaccine versus placebo. The CDR3, as DNA: TGTGCCGTTCGGGAGAACACTGAAGCTTTCTTT. As protein: CAVRENTEAFF.